The TCR beta chain under discussion was sequenced for a study of shared clonotypes between healthy human individuals. This CDR3 region has 15 residues. Trimming left V 3 bases short and J 5 bases short, with 16 bases between. Per germline, CDR1 SGDLS and CDR2 YYNGEE. This table comes from immunoSEQ multiplex PCR, and its TCRdb copy is limited to in-frame clones, with some not included. The profile covers fewer than 1.8 million clones, with approximately 98.5% appearing a single time and over 0.3% taken by the ten largest. This clone was recorded only once. The chain couples TRBV9 to TRBJ2-3; D gene unclear. The TCR originated in a man aged 25-40 years in good health. The sequenced material came from naive CD4+ T cells sorted from blood. Subset defined: CD45RA+ positively selected. CDR3 amino acids: CASSAGPRAIDTQYF. In DNA form, the CDR3 reads TGTGCCAGCAGCGCAGGACCCCGCGCTATAGATACGCAGTATTTT.